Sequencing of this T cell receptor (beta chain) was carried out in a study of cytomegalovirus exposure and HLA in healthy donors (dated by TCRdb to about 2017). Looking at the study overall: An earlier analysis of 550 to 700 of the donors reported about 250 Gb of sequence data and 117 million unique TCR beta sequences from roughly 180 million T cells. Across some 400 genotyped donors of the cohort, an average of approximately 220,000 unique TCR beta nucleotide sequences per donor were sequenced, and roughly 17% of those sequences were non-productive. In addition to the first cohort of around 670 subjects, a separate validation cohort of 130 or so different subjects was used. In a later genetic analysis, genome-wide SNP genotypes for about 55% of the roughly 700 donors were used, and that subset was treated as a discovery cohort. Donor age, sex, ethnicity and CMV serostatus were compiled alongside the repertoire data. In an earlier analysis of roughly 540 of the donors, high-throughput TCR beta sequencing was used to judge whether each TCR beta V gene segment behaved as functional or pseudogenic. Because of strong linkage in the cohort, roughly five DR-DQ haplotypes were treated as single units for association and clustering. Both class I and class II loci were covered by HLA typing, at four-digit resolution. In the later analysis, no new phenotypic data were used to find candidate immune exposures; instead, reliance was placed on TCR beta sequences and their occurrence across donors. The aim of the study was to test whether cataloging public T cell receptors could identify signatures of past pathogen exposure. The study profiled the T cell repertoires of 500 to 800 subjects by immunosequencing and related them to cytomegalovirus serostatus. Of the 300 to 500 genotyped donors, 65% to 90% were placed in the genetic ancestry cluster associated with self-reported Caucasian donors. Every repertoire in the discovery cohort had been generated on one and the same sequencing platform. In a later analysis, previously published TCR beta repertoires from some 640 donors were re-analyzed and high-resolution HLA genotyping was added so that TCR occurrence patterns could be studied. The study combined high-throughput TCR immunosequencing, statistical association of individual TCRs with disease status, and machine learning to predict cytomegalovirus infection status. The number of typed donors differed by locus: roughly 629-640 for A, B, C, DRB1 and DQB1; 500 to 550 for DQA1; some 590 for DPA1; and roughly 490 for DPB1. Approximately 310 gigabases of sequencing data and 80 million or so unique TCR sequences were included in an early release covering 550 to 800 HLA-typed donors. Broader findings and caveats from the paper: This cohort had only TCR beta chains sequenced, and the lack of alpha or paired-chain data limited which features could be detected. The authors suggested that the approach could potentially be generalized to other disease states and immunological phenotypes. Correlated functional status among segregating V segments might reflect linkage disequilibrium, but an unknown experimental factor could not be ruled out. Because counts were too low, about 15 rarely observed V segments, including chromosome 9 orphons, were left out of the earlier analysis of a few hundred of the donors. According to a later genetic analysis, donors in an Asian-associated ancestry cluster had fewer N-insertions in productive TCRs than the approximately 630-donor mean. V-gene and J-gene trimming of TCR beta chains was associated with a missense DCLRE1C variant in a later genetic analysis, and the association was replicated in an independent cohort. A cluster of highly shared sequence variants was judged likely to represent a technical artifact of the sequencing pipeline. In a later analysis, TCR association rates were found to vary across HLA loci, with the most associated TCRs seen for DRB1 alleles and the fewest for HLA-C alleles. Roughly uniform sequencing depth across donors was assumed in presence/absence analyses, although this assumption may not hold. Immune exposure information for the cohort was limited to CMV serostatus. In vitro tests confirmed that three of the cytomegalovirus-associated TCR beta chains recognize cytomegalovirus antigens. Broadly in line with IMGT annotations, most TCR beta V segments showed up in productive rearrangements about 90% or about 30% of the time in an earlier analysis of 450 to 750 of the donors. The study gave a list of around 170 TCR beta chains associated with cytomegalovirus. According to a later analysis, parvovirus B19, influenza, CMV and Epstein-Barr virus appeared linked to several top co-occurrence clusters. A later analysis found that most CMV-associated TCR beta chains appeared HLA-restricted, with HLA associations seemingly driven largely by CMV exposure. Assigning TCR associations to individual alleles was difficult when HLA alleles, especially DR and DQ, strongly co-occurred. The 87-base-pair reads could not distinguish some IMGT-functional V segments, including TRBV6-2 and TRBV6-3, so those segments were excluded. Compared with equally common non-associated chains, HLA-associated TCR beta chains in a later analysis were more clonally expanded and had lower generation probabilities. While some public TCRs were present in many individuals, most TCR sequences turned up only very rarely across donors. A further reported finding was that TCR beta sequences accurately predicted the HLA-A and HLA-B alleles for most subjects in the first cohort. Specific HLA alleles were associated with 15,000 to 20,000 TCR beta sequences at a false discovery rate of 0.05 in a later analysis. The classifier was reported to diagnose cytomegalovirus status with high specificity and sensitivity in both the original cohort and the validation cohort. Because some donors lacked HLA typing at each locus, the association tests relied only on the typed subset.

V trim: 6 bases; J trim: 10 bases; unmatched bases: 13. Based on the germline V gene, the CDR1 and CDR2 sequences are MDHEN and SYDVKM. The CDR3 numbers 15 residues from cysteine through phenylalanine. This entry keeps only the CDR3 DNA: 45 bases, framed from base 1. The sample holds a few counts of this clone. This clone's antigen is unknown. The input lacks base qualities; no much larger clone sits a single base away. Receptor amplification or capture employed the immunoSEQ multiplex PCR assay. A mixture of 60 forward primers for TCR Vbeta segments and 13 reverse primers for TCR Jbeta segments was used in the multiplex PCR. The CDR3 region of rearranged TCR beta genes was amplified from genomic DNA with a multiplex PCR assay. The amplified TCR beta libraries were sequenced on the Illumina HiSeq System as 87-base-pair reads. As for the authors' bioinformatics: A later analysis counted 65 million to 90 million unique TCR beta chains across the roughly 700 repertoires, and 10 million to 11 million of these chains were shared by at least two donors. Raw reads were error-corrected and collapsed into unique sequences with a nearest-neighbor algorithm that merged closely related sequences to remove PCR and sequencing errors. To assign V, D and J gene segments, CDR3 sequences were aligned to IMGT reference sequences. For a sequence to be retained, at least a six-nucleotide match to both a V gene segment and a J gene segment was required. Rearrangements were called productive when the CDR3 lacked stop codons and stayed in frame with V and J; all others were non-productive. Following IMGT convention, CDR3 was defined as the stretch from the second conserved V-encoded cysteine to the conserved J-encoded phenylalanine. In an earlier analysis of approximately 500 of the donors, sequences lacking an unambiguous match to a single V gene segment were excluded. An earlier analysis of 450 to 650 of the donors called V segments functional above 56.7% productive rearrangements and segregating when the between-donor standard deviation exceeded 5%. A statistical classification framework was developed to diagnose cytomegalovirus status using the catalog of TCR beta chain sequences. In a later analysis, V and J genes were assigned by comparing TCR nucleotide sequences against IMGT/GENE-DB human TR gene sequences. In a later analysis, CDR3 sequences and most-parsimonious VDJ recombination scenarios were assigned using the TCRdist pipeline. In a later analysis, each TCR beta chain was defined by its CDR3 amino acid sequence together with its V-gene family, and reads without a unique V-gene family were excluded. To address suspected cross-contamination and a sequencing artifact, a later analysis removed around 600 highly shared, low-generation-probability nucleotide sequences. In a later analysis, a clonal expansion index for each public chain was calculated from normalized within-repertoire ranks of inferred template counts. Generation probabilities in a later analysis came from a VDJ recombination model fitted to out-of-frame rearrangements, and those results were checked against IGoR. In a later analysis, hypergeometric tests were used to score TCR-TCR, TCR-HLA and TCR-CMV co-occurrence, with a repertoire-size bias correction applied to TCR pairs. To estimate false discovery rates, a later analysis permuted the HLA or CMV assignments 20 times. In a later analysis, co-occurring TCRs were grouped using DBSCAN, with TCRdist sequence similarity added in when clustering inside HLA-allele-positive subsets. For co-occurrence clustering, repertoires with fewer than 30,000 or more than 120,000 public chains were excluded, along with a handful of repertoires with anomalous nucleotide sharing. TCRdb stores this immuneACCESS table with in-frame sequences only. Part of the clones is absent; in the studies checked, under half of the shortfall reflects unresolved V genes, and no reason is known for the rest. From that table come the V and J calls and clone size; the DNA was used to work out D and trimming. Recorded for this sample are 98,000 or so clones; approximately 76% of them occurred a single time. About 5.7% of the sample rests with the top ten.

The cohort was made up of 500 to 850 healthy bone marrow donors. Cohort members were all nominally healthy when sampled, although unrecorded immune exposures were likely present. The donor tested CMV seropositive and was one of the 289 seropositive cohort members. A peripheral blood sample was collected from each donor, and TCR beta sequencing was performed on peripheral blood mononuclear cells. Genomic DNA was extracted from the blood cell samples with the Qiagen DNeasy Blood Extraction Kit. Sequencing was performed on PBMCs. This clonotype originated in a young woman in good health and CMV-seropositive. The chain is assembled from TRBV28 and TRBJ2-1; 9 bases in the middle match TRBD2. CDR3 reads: CASRRLADTVREQFF. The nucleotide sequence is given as TGTGCCAGCAGGAGACTAGCGGACACGGTCCGCGAGCAGTTCTTC.